This T cell receptor beta chain was sequenced in a study of cytomegalovirus exposure and HLA in healthy donors. Study as a whole: Approximately 81% of roughly 400 genotyped donors fell in the Caucasian-associated ancestry cluster.

The study ran its PCR with 60 Vbeta and 13 Jbeta primers. The table came from immunoSEQ multiplex PCR; TCRdb's copy has only in-frame clones and leaves some out. The table lists approximately 140,000 clones. CDR3 length: 12 residues. Germline CDR1 and CDR2: MDHEN and SYDVKM. The V end lost 6 bases, the J end lost 8 bases, and 13 bases lay between the germline ends. Specimen: PBMCs. The TCR was taken from a man aged 40-49 years in good health and CMV-seronegative. The chain uses TRBV28 and TRBJ1-2; D not resolved. This CDR3 reads CASSPGFSGYTF. CDR3 sequence (DNA): TGTGCCAGCAGCCCGGGATTTTCAGGCTACACCTTC.